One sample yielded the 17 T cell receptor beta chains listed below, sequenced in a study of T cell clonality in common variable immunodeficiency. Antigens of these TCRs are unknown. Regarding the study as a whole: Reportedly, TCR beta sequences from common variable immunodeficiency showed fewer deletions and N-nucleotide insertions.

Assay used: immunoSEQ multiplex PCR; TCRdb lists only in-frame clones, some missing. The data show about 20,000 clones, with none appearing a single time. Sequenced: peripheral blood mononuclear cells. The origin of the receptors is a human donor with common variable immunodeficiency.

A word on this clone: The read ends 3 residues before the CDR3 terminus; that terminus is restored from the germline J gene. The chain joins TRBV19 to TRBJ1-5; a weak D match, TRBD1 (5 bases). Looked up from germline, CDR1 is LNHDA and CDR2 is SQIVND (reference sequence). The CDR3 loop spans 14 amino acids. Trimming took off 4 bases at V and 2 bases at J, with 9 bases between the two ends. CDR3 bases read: TGTGCCAGTAGTACAGGGTACGGCAATCAGCCC. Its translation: CASSTGYGNQP. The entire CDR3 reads CASSTGYGNQPQHF.

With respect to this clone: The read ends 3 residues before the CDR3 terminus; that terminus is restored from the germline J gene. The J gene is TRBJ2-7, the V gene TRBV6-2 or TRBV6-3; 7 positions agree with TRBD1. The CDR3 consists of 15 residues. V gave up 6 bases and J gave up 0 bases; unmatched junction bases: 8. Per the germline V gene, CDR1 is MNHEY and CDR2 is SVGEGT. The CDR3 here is CASSPDRAISYEQYF. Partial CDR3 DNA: TGTGCCAGCAGCCCCGACAGGGCGATCTCCTACGAG.

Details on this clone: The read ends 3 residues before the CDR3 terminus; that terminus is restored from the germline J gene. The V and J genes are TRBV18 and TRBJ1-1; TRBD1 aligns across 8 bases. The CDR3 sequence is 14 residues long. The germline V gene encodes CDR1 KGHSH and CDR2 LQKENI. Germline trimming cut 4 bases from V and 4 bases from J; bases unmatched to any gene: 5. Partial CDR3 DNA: TGTGCCAGCTCACTACAGGGGGGAGGCACTGAA. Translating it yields CASSLQGGGTE. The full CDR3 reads CASSLQGGGTEAFF.

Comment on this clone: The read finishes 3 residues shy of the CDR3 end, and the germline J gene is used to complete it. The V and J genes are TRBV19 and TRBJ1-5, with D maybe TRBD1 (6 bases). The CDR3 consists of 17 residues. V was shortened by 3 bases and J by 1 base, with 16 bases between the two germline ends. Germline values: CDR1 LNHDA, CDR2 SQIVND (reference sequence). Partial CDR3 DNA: TGTGCCAGTAGTATCCCTCTCCGTCAGGGGAGCAATCAGCCC. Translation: CASSIPLRQGSNQP. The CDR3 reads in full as CASSIPLRQGSNQPQHF.

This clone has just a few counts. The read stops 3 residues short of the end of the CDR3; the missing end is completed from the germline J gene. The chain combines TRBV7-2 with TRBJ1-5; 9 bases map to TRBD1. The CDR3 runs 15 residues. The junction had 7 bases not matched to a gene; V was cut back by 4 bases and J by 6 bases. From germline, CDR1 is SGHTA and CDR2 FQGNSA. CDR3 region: CASSSGQGKGQPQHF. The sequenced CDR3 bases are TGTGCCAGCAGCTCGGGACAGGGTAAAGGTCAGCCC. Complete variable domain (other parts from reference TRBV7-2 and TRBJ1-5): GAGVSQSPSNKVTEKGKDVELRCDPISGHTALYWYRQSLGQGLEFLIYFQGNSAPDKSGLPSDRFSAERTGGSVSTLTIQRTQQEDSAVYLCASSSGQGKGQPQHFGDGTRLSIL.

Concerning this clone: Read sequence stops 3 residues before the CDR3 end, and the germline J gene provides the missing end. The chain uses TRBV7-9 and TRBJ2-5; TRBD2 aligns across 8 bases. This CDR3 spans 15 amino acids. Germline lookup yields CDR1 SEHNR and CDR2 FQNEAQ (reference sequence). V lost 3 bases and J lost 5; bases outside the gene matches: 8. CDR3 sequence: CASSLFVGGAETQYF. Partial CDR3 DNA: TGTGCCAGCAGCTTGTTTGTCGGGGGGGCGGAGACC.

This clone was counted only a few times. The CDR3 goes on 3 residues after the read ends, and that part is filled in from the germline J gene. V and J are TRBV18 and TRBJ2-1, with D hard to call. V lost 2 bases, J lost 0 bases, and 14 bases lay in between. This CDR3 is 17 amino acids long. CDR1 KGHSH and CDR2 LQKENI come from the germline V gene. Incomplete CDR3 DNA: TGTGCCAGCTCACCAAACAGCCAAACCCTCTCCTACAATGAG. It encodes CASSPNSQTLSYNE. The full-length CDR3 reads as CASSPNSQTLSYNEQFF.

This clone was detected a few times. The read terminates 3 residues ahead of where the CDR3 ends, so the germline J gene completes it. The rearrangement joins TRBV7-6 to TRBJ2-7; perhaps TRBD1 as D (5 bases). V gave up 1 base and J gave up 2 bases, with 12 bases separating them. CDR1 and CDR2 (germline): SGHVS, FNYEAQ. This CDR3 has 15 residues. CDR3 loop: CASSLGAGLTYEQYF. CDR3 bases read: TGTGCCAGCAGCTTAGGGGCAGGGCTGACCTACGAG.

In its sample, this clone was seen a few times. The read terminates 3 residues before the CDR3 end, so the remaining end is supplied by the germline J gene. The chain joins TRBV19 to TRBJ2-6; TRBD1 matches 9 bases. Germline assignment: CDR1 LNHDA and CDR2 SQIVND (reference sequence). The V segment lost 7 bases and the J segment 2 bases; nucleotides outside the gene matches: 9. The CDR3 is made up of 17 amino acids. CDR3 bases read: TGTGCCAGTATGAAGGGGACAGGGAGACCTGGGGCCAACGTC. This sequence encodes CASMKGTGRPGANV. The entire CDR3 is CASMKGTGRPGANVLTF. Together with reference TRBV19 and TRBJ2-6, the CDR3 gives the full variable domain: DGGITQSPKYLFRKEGQNVTLSCEQNLNHDAMYWYRQDPGQGLRLIYYSQIVNDFQKGDIAEGYSVSREKKESFPLTVTSAQKNPTAFYLCASMKGTGRPGANVLTFGAGSRLTVL.

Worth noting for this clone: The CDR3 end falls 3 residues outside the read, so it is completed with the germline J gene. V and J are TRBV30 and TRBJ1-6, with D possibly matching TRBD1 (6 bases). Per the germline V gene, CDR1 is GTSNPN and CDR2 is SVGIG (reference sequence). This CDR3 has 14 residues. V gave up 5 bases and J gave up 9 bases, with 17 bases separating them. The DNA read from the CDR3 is TGTGCCTGGGCACTACAGGGATTGGGTTCACCC. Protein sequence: CAWALQGLGSP. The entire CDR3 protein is CAWALQGLGSPLHF.

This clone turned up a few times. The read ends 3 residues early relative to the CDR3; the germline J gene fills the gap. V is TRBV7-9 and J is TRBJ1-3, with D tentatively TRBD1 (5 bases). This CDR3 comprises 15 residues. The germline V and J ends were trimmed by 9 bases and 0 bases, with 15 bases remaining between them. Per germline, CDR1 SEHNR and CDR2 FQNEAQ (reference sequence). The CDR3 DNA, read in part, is TGTGCCAGTCAGTATACAGGCCGCTCTGGAAACACC. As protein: CASQYTGRSGNT. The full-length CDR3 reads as CASQYTGRSGNTIYF.

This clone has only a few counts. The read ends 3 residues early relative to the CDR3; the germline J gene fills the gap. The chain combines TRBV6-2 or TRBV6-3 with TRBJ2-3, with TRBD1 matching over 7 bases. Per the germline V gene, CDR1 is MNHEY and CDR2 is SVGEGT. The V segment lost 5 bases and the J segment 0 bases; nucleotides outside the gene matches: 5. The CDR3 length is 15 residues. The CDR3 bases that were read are TGTGCCAGCAGTCATGGACAGGCTAGCACAGATACG. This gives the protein CASSHGQASTDT. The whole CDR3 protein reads CASSHGQASTDTQYF.

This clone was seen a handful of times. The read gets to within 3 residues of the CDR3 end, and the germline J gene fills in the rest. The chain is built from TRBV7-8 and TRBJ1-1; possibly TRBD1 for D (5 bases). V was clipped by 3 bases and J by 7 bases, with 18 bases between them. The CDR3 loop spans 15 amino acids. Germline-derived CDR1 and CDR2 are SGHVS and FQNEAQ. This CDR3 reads CASSFRQTPLFEAFF. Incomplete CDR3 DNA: TGTGCCAGCAGCTTCCGACAGACCCCCCTATTTGAA.

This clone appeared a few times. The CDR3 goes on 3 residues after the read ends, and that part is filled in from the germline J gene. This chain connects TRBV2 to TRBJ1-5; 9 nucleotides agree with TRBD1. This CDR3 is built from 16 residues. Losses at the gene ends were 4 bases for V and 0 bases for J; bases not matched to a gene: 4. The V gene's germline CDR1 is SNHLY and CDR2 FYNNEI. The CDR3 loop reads CASSGGQGPSNQPQHF. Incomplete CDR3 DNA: TGTGCCAGCAGTGGGGGACAGGGCCCTAGCAATCAGCCC. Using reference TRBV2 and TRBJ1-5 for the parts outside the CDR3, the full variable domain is EPEVTQTPSHQVTQMGQEVILRCVPISNHLYFYWYRQILGQKVEFLVSFYNNEISEKSEIFDDQFSVERPDGSNFTLKIRSTKLEDSAMYFCASSGGQGPSNQPQHFGDGTRLSIL.

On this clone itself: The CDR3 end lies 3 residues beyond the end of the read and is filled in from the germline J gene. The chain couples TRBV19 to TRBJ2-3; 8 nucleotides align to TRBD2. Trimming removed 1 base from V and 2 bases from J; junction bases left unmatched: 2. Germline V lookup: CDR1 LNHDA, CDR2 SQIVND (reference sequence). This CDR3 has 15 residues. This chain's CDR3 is CASSIGGGNTDTQYF. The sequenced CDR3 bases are TGTGCCAGTAGTATAGGCGGGGGGAACACAGATACG.

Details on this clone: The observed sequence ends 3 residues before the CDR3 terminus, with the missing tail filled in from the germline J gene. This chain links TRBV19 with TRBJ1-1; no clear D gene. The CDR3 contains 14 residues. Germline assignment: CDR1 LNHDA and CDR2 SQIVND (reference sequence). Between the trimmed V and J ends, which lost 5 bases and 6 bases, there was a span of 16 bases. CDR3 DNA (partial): TGTGCCAGTAGTCCCTCCGCCCCGAAGGCTGAA. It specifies CASSPSAPKAE. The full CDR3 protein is CASSPSAPKAEAFF.

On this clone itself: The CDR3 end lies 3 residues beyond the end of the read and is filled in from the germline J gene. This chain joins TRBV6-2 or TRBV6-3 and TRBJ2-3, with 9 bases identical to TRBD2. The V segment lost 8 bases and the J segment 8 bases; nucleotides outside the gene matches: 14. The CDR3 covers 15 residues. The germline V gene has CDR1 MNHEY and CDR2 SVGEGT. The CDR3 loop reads CASSRTSDRPLTQYF. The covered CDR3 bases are TGTGCCAGCTCGAGGACTAGCGACCGCCCTCTTACG.